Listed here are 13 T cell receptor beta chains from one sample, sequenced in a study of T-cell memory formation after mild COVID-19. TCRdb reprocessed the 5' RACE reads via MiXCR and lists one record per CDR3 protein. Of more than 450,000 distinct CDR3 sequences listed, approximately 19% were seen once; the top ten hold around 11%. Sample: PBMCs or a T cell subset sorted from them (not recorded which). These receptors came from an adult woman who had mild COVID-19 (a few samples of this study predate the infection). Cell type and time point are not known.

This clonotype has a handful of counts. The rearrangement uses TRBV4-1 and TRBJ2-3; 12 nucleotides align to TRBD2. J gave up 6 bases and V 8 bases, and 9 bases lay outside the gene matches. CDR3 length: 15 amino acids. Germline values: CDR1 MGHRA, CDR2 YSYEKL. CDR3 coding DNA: TGCGCCAGCGGACACTCTGGACTAGCGGGGGATACGCAGTATTTT. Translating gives CASGHSGLAGDTQYF.

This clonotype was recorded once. CDR3 coding DNA: TGTGCCAGCAGCTATAAGGCGGGAGGGGTCGCCGAGCAGTACTTC. Its protein is CASSYKAGGVAEQYF. This sequence joins TRBV28 and TRBJ2-7, with 9 nucleotides matching TRBD2. The CDR3 is 15 amino acids. V was clipped by 6 bases and J by 6 bases; unmatched bases: 12. Germline values: CDR1 MDHEN, CDR2 SYDVKM.

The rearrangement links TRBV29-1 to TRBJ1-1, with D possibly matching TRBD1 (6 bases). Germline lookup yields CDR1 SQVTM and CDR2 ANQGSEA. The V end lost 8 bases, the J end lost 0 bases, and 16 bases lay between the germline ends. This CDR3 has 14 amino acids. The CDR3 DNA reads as TGCAGCCTTGCAGGGGAGGGATTGAACACTGAAGCTTTCTTT. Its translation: CSLAGEGLNTEAFF.

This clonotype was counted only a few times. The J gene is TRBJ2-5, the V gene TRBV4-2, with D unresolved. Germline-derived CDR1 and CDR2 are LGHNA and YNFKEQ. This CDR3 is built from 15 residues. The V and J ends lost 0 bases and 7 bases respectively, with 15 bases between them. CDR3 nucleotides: TGTGCCAGCAGCCAAGATCCGACCCCCTCGGGGACCCAGTACTTC. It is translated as CASSQDPTPSGTQYF.

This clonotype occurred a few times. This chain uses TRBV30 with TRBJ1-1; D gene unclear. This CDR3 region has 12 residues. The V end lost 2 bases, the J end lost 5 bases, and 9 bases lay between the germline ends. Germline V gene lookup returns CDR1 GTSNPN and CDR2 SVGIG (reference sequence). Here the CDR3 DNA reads TGTGCCTGGAGTCCGGGTAGTACTGAAGCTTTCTTT. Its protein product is CAWSPGSTEAFF.

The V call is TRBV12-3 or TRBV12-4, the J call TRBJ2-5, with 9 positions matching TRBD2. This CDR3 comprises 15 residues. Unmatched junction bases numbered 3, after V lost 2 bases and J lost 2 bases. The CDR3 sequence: CASSLSTSGQETQYF. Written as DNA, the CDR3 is TGTGCCAGCAGTTTATCGACTAGCGGACAAGAGACCCAGTACTTC.

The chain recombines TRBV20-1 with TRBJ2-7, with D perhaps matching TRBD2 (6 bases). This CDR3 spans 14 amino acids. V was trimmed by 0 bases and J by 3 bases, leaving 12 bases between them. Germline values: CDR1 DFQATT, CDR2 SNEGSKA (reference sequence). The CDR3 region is CSAREGGGLYEQYF. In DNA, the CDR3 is TGCAGTGCTAGAGAGGGAGGAGGTCTCTACGAGCAGTACTTC.

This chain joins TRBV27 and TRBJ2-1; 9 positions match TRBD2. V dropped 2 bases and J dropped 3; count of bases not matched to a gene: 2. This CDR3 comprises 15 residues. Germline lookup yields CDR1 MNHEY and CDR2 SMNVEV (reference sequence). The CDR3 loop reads CASSLRRGGYNEQFF. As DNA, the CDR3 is TGTGCCAGCAGTTTAAGGCGGGGGGGCTACAATGAGCAGTTCTTC.

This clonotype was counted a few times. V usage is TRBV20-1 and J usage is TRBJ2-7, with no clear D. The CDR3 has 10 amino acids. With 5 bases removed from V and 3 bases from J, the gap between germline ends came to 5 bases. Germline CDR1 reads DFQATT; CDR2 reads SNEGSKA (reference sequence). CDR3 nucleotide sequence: TGCAGTGCTCAAAACTACGAGCAGTACTTC. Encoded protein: CSAQNYEQYF.

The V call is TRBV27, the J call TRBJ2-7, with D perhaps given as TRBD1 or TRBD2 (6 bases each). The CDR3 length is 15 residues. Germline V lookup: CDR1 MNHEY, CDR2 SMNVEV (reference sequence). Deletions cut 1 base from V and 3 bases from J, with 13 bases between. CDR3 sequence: CASSLLGGSSYEQYF. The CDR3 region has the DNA TGTGCCAGCAGTTTATTGGGGGGCTCTAGCTACGAGCAGTACTTC.

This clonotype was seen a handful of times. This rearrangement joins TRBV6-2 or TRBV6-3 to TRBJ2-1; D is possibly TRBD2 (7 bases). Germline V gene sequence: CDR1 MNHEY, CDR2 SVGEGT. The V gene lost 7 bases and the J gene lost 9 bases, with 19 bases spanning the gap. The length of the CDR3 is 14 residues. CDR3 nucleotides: TGTGCCAGCATCCCCGGGGGCGGGAGATCTGAGCAGTTCTTC. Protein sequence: CASIPGGGRSEQFF.

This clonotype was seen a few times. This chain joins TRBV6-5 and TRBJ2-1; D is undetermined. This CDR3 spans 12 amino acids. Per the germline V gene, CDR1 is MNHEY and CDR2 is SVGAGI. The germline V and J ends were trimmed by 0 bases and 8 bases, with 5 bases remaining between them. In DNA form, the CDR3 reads TGTGCCAGCAGTTACTCAGGTGATGAGCAGTTCTTC. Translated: CASSYSGDEQFF.

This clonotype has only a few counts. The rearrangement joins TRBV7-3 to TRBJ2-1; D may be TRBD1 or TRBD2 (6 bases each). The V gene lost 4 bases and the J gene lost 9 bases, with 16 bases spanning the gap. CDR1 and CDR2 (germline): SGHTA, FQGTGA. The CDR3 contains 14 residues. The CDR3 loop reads CASSSEGVGGEQFF. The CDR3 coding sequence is TGTGCCAGCAGCTCGGAGGGGGTAGGCGGTGAGCAGTTCTTC.